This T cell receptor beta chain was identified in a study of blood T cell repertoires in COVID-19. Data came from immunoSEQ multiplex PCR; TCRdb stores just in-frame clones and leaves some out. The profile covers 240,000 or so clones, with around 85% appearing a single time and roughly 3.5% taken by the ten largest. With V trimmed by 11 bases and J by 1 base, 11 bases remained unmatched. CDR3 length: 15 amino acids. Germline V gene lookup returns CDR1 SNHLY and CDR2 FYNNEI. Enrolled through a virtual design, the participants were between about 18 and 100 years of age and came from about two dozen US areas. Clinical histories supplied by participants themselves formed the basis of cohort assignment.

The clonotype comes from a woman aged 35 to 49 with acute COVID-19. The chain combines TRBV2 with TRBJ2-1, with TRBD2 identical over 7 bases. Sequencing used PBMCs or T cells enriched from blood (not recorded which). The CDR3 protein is CASSSKGGSYNEQFF. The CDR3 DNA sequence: TGTGCCTCTTCATCTAAGGGAGGGTCCTACAATGAGCAGTTCTTC.